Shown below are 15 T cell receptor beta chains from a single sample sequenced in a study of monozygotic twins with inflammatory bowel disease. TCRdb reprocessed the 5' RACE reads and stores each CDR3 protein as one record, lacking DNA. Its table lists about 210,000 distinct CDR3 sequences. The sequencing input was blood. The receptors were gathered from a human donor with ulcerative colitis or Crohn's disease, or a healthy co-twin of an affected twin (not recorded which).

CDR3: CASSLITSGVQETQYF. The V call is TRBV28, the J call TRBJ2-5; TCRdb names TRBD2, which stays unverified in the absence of DNA. CDR3 length: 16 residues. CDR1 and CDR2 from the germline V gene are MDHEN and SYDVKM.

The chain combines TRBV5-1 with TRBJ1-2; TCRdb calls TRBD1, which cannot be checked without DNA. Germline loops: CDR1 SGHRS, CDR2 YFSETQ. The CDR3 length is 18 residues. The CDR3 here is CASSLYDAGQGGGYGYTF.

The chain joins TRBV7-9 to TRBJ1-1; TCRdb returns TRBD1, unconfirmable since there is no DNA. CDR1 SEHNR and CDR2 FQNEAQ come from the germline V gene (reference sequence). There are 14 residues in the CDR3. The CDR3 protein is CASSPLATNTEAFF.

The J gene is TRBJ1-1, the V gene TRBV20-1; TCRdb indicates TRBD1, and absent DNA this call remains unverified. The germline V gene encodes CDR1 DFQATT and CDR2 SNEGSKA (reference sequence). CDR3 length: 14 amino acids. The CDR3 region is CSAKPTGGGTEAFF.

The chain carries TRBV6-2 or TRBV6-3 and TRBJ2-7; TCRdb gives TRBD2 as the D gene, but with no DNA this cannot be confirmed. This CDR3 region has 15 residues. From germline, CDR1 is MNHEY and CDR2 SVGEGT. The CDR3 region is CASSRRGTVLYEQYF.

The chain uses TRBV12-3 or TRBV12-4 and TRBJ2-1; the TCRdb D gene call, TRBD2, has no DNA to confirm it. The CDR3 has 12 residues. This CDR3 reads CASSVTSGEQFF.

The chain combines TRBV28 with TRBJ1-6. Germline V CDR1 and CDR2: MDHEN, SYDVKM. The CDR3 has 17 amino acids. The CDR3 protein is CASSPLALRFYNSPLHF.

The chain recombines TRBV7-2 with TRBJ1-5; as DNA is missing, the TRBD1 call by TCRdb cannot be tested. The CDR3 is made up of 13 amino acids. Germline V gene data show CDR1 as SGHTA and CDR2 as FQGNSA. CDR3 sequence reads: CASSADREQPQHF.

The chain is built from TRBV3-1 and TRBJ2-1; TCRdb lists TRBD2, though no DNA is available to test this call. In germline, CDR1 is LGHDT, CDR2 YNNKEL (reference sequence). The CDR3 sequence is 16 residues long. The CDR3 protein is CASSQSGLAEYNEQFF.

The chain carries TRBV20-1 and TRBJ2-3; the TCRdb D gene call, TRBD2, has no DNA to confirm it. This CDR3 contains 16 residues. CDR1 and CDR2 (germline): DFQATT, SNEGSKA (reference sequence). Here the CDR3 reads CSARDRTSGGQDTQYF.

CDR3 region: CATSGGQHNQPQHF. The rearrangement links TRBV24-1 to TRBJ1-5; TCRdb's assignment of TRBD1 cannot be checked, as there is no DNA. The CDR3 loop spans 14 amino acids. Germline CDR1 and CDR2: KGHDR and SFDVKD.

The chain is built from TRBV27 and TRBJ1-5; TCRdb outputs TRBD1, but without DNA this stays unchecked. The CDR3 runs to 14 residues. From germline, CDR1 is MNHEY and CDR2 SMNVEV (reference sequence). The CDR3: CASSSVGPTQPQHF.

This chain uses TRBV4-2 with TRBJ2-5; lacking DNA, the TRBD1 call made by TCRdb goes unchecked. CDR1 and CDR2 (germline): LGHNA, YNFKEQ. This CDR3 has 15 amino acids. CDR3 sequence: CASSQGSSGLETQYF.

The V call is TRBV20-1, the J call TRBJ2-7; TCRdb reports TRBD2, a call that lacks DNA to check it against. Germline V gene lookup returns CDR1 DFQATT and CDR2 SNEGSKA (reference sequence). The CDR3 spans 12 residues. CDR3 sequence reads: CSAPGLSYEQYF.

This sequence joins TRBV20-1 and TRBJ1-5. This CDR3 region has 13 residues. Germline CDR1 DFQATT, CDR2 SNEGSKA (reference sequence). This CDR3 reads CSARGHSNQPQHF.